This T cell receptor (beta chain) was sequenced for a study of cytomegalovirus exposure and HLA in healthy donors. Notes on the study in general: Confirmation was obtained in vitro that three CMV-associated chains are specific for CMV antigens. With high specificity and sensitivity, the classifier reportedly diagnosed cytomegalovirus status.

A remark on this clone: Its antigen is not known.

The protocol was immunoSEQ multiplex PCR, while the TCRdb copy is restricted to in-frame clones and leaves out a portion. Of about 220,000 clones detected, 70% to 90% appear once; the ten largest clones hold about 2.9%. V dropped 4 bases and J dropped 5 bases, with 21 bases sitting between them. The CDR3 spans 15 residues. The V gene's germline CDR1 is SQVTM and CDR2 ANQGSEA. The donors were members of the roughly 130-subject validation cohort (separate from the roughly 700-subject first cohort). This chain links TRBV29-1 with TRBJ2-7; D remains unclear. This receptor was identified in a woman younger than 35 in good health and CMV-seronegative. The specimen was PBMCs. This CDR3 reads CSVGRGSQSPHEQYF. CDR3 coding DNA: TGCAGCGTTGGCCGCGGCTCACAATCACCCCACGAGCAGTACTTC.